This T cell receptor beta chain was captured in a study of neurological immune-mediated disorders. The sample holds many counts of this clonotype. Time point defined: longitudinal time-point 1 (baseline). TCRdb re-derived calls from the 5' RACE reads in MiXCR, one entry per CDR3 protein. The table records some 49,000 distinct CDR3 sequences, 9% to 10% of them present only once. Germline CDR1 is DFQATT and CDR2 is SNEGSKA (reference sequence). This CDR3 region has 12 residues. V lost 3 bases to trimming and J lost 10 bases, with 13 bases between them. Sample: PBMCs. The clonotype comes from a woman aged 35 to 49 in good health. The V gene is TRBV20-1, the J gene TRBJ2-1; TRBD2 might be the D (6 bases). The chain's CDR3 is CSARLGGEEQFF. As DNA, the CDR3 is TGCAGTGCTAGGCTGGGGGGAGAGGAGCAGTTCTTC.